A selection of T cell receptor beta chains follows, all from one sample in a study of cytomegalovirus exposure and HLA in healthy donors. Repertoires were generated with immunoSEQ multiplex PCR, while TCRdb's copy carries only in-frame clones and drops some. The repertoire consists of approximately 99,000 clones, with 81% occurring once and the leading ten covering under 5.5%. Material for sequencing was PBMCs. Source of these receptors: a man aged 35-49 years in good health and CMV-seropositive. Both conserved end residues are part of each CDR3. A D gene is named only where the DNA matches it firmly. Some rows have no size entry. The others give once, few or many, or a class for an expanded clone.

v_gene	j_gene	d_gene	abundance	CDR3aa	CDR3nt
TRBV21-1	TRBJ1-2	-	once	CASSKKVGANYGYTF	TGTGCCAGCAGCAAAAAGGTAGGGGCTAACTATGGCTACACCTTC
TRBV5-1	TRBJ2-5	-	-	CASSRAGETQYF	TGCGCCAGCAGCCGCGCCGGAGAGACCCAGTACTTC
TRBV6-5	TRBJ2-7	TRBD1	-	CASNGQGSSYEQYF	TGTGCCAGCAACGGACAGGGTAGCTCCTACGAGCAGTACTTC
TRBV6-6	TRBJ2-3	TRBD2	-	CASSIFVAGGTDTQYF	TGTGCCAGCAGTATCTTTGTAGCGGGGGGCACAGATACGCAGTATTTT
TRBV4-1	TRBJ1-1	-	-	CASSRPLGGPTEAFF	TGCGCCAGCAGCCGTCCCTTGGGGGGGCCCACTGAAGCTTTCTTT
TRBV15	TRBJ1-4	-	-	CATSRDWAGYREKLFF	TGTGCCACCAGCAGAGATTGGGCAGGGTATCGCGAAAAACTGTTTTTT
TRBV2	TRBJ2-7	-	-	CVIQGQGRHEQYF	TGTGTCATCCAGGGACAAGGGCGGCACGAGCAGTACTTC
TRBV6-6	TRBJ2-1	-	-	CASSYTRGRNNEQFF	TGTGCCAGCAGTTACACCCGGGGAAGAAACAATGAGCAGTTCTTC
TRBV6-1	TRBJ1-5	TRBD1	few	CASKWTGSNQPQHF	TGTGCCAGCAAGTGGACAGGGAGCAATCAGCCCCAGCATTTT
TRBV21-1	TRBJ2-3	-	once	CASSTGTGVNTDTQYF	TGTGCCAGCAGCACGGGGACAGGAGTCAACACAGATACGCAGTATTTT
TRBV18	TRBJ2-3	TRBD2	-	CASSPRTSGTDTQYF	TGTGCCAGCTCACCAAGGACTAGCGGCACAGATACGCAGTATTTT
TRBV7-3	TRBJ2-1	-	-	CASSRDRSYNEQFF	TGTGCCAGCAGCCGTGACAGGTCCTACAATGAGCAGTTCTTC
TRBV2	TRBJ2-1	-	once	CASTLASYNEQFF	TGTGCCAGCACGTTGGCCTCCTACAATGAGCAGTTCTTC
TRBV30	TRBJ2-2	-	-	CAWSSGVGELFF	TGTGCCTGGAGCTCAGGGGTCGGGGAGCTGTTTTTT
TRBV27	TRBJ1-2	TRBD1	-	CASSSGGLDYGYTF	TGTGCCAGCAGTTCAGGGGGGTTGGACTATGGCTACACCTTC
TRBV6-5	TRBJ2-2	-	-	CASKVQGWTGELFF	TGTGCCAGCAAGGTACAGGGTTGGACCGGGGAGCTGTTTTTT
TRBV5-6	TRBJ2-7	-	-	CASSLYGRGYEQYF	TGTGCCAGCAGCTTGTACGGGAGAGGCTACGAGCAGTACTTC
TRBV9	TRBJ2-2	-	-	CASRGGAGANTGELFF	TGTGCCAGCAGGGGGGGGGCGGGCGCGAACACCGGGGAGCTGTTTTTT
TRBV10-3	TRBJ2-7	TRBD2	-	CATNGGRTSYEQYF	TGTGCCACCAATGGCGGGAGGACTTCCTACGAGCAGTACTTC
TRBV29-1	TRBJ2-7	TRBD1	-	CSARSGGSYEQYF	TGCAGCGCCCGGTCAGGGGGATCCTACGAGCAGTACTTC
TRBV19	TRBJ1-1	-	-	CASTEQTVSTEAFF	TGTGCCAGTACCGAGCAGACAGTTTCCACTGAAGCTTTCTTT
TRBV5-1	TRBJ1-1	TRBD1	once	CASSLGGQGGMNTEAFF	TGCGCCAGCAGCTTGGGGGGACAGGGAGGCATGAACACTGAAGCTTTCTTT
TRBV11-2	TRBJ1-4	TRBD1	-	CASSLVTGAEKLFF	TGTGCCAGCAGCTTAGTGACAGGGGCAGAAAAACTGTTTTTT
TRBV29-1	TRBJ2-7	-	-	CSVAKDRTYDEQYF	TGCAGCGTTGCTAAGGACAGAACGTACGACGAGCAGTACTTC
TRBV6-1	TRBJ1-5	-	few	CASSENSPHQPQHF	TGTGCCAGCAGCGAGAACAGCCCTCATCAGCCCCAGCATTTT
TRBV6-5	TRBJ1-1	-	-	CASSYEGGGLSKGAFF	TGTGCCAGCAGTTACGAAGGAGGAGGCTTGAGTAAGGGAGCTTTCTTT
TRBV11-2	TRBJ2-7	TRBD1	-	CASSLGDSPYEQYF	TGTGCCAGCAGCTTAGGGGACAGCCCCTACGAGCAGTACTTC
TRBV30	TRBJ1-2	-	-	CAWSDNPGHPWGYTF	TGTGCCTGGAGCGACAATCCGGGACACCCGTGGGGCTACACCTTC
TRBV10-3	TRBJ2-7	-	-	CAIRSGSSSYEQYF	TGTGCCATCAGAAGCGGGTCGAGCTCCTACGAGCAGTACTTC
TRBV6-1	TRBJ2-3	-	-	CASRKGQISTDTQYF	TGTGCCAGCAGGAAAGGACAAATTAGCACAGATACGCAGTATTTT
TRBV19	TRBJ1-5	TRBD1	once	CASSMTGGSPNQPQHF	TGTGCCAGTAGTATGACAGGGGGAAGTCCCAATCAGCCCCAGCATTTT
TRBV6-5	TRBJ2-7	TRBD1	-	CASSYFRDSYEQYF	TGTGCCAGCAGTTACTTCCGGGACAGCTACGAGCAGTACTTC
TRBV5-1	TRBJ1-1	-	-	CASTNRATDTEAFF	TGCGCCAGCACCAACAGGGCGACCGACACTGAAGCTTTCTTT
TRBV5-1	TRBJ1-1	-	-	CASSNTGTVRDTEAFF	TGCGCCAGCAGCAACACAGGGACGGTACGGGACACTGAAGCTTTCTTT
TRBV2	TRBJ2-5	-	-	CASIGLETDQETQYF	TGTGCCAGCATCGGCCTAGAGACAGATCAAGAGACCCAGTACTTC
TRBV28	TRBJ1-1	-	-	CASTLGGYGEAFF	TGTGCCAGCACCCTAGGCGGGTATGGTGAAGCTTTCTTT
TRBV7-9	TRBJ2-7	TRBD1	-	CASSSPGTDYEQYF	TGTGCCAGCAGCTCCCCCGGGACAGACTACGAGCAGTACTTC
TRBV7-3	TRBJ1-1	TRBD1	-	CASSQSTGGTEAFF	TGTGCCAGCAGTCAATCGACAGGGGGCACTGAAGCTTTCTTT
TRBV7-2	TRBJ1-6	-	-	CASSATGNISPLHF	TGTGCCAGCAGCGCTACAGGGAACATATCACCCCTCCACTTT
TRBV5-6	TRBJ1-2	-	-	CASSGRRLYGYTF	TGTGCCAGCAGCGGGCGACGGCTCTATGGCTACACCTTC
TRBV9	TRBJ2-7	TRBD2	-	CASSEGLAGGNEQYF	TGTGCCAGCAGCGAGGGACTAGCGGGAGGTAACGAGCAGTACTTC
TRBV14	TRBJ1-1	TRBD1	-	CASSSTGGSAEAFF	TGTGCCAGCAGTTCTACAGGGGGCAGCGCTGAAGCTTTCTTT
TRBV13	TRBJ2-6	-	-	CASSLGYGANGLTF	TGTGCCAGCAGCTTGGGGTATGGGGCCAACGGCCTGACTTTC
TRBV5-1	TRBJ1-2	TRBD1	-	CASSLEGQPFYGYTF	TGCGCCAGCAGCTTGGAGGGACAGCCGTTCTATGGCTACACCTTC
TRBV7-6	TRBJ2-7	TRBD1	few	CASSSSGTDRYEQYF	TGTGCCAGCAGCTCCTCCGGGACAGATCGCTACGAGCAGTACTTC
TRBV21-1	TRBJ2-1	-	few	CASGQGNYNEQFF	TGTGCCAGCGGACAGGGAAACTACAATGAGCAGTTCTTC
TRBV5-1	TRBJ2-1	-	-	CASSQAGSQVNEQFF	TGCGCCAGCAGCCAAGCGGGTTCCCAGGTAAATGAGCAGTTCTTC
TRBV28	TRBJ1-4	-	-	CASSFARGGEKLFF	TGTGCCAGCAGTTTCGCTAGGGGTGGTGAAAAACTGTTTTTT
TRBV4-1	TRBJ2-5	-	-	CASSQGPDSEETQYF	TGCGCCAGCAGCCAAGGCCCAGACTCGGAAGAGACCCAGTACTTC
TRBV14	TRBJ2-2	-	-	CASSRDSNTGELFF	TGTGCCAGCAGCCGTGACAGCAACACCGGGGAGCTGTTTTTT
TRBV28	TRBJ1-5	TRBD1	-	CASSNRQGAGQPQHF	TGTGCCAGCAGTAACCGACAGGGGGCGGGTCAGCCCCAGCATTTT
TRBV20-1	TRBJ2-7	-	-	CSARTAYEQYF	TGCAGTGCTCGCACAGCCTACGAGCAGTACTTC
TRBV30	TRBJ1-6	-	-	CACTTGGDNSPLHF	TGTGCCTGCACTACAGGCGGGGATAATTCACCCCTCCACTTT